One and the same sample provided the 23 T cell receptor beta chains below, sequenced in a study of T-cell reconstitution after alpha-beta-depleted transplantation in children (dated by TCRdb to 2015 to 2016). The library was made by PCR. These reads were obtained on an Illumina HiSeq 2500. TCR libraries were prepared with molecular barcoding, using unique molecular identifiers to normalize TCRbeta repertoire quantification. Starting from the raw public reads, TCRdb applied fastp trimming at Q25, assembled clones with MiXCR and retained in-frame beta chains. Records with the same CDR3 protein are collapsed into one entry carrying the most frequent genes and DNA. The sample table contains about 180,000 distinct CDR3 sequences; only one count was recorded for 11% of them. The ten largest clones add up to around 13% of the sample. This specimen's treatment or condition label, per the study, means: allogeneic hematopoietic cell transplantation with graft depleted of TCRalphabeta T cells and CD19 B cells.

Material: PBMCs, obtained before TCRalphabeta/CD19-depleted stem cell transplant. All receptors derive from a boy aged 2-15 years with acute myeloid leukemia, due to receive a stem cell transplant.

This clonotype was detected ten times or more. The chain uses TRBV12-3 or TRBV12-4 and TRBJ2-7; D ambiguous. Trimming cost V 5 bases and J 0 bases, with 11 bases left between them. The CDR3 covers 14 residues. DNA for the CDR3: TGTGCCAGCAGTCCCACAAGGAGCTCCTACGAGCAGTACTTC. Amino acids: CASSPTRSSYEQYF.

This clonotype was seen ten or more times. The chain couples TRBV20-1 to TRBJ1-5; D call uncertain. This CDR3 has 14 amino acids. The germline CDR1 and CDR2 sequences are DFQATT and SNEGSKA (reference sequence). The V and J ends lost 3 bases and 0 bases respectively, with 9 bases between them. The CDR3 DNA reads as TGCAGTGCTAGTATCGCTCATAGCAATCAGCCCCAGCATTTT. It encodes CSASIAHSNQPQHF.

Many counts were recorded for this clonotype. The rearrangement uses TRBV9 and TRBJ1-1; 7 bases match TRBD1. From germline, CDR1 is SGDLS and CDR2 YYNGEE. The CDR3 is 13 residues long. Trimming took 4 bases from V and 6 from J; bases not matched to a gene: 6. CDR3 sequence reads: CASSSTGIAEAFF. The DNA of the CDR3 is TGTGCCAGCAGCTCGACAGGGATCGCTGAAGCTTTCTTT.

There are many counts of this clonotype. The chain has TRBV4-2 and TRBJ2-3; a weak D match, TRBD1 (5 bases). The CDR3 contains 17 residues. Germline lookup yields CDR1 LGHNA and CDR2 YNFKEQ. V was clipped by 6 bases and J by 0 bases, with 19 bases between them. CDR3 sequence: CASRGALYEASTDTQYF. The CDR3 DNA is TGTGCCAGCAGAGGGGCACTCTACGAAGCTAGCACAGATACGCAGTATTTT.

The chain recombines TRBV20-1 with TRBJ2-5, with 9 bases lining up with TRBD2. Trimming cost V 6 bases and J 7 bases; bases outside gene matches: 21. The CDR3 contains 17 residues. CDR1 is DFQATT and CDR2 is SNEGSKA in the germline V gene (reference sequence). This CDR3 reads CSAGRREGRVVLVTQYF. CDR3 coding DNA: TGCAGTGCGGGTCGGCGGGAGGGCCGCGTCGTTTTGGTGACCCAGTACTTC.

The V call is TRBV29-1, the J call TRBJ2-1, with 8 bases identical to TRBD1. V dropped 0 bases and J dropped 9; count of bases not matched to a gene: 10. The CDR3 is 15 residues long. The germline CDR1 and CDR2 sequences are SQVTM and ANQGSEA. The CDR3 nucleotides are TGCAGCGTTGAAGATGACAGGGGAAAGCCTAGTGAGCAGTTCTTC. Translated, it gives CSVEDDRGKPSEQFF.

Many counts were recorded for this clonotype. The chain is built from TRBV7-6 and TRBJ1-1; D is unresolved. With 2 bases removed from V and 1 base from J, the gap between germline ends came to 5 bases. The CDR3 has 13 residues. Germline V gene data show CDR1 as SGHVS and CDR2 as FNYEAQ. In DNA, the CDR3 is TGTGCCAGCAGCTTACAGACGAACACTGAAGCTTTCTTT. Protein product: CASSLQTNTEAFF. The full variable domain, its missing parts supplied by reference TRBV7-6 and TRBJ1-1, is GAGVSQSPRYKVTKRGQDVALRCDPISGHVSLYWYRQALGQGPEFLTYFNYEAQQDKSGLPNDRFSAERPEGSISTLTIQRTEQRDSAMYRCASSLQTNTEAFFGQGTRLTVV.

There are many counts of this clonotype. The DNA of the CDR3 is TGTGCCAGCAGAACGACGGGGGGGCCGAACATTCAGTACTTC. It specifies CASRTTGGPNIQYF. This chain links TRBV12-3 or TRBV12-4 with TRBJ2-4; TRBD2 aligns across 8 bases. With V trimmed by 6 bases and J by 7 bases, 8 bases remained unmatched. This CDR3 comprises 14 residues.

Regarding this clonotype: This sequence may be a read error, since a much larger clone differs from it by one base. The chain links TRBV2 to TRBJ2-3, with TRBD2 as a possible D gene (5 bases). The V gene lost 8 bases and the J gene lost 8 bases, with 14 bases spanning the gap. Germline V gene lookup returns CDR1 SNHLY and CDR2 FYNNEI. This CDR3 has 12 residues. The DNA of the CDR3 is TGTGCCAGCCTTCGGACTCCTGGTACGCAGTATTTT. Its protein is CASLRTPGTQYF.

This clonotype was counted at least ten times. The chain joins TRBV10-3 to TRBJ1-1, with 7 nucleotides matching TRBD1. Germline V gene data show CDR1 as ENHRY and CDR2 as SYGVKD. J lost 4 bases, V lost 8 bases, and 7 bases had no gene match. The CDR3 runs 13 residues. The CDR3 nucleotides read TGTGCCATCCGACGACAGGGTAGCACTGAAGCTTTCTTT. Its protein product is CAIRRQGSTEAFF.

This clonotype was observed at least ten times. The chain couples TRBV12-3 or TRBV12-4 to TRBJ2-1, with TRBD2 identical over 10 bases. The trim removed 6 bases at V and 8 bases at J, leaving 16 bases unmatched. The CDR3 sequence is 17 residues long. The CDR3: CASSTTFSGRSADEQFF. In nucleotides, the CDR3 is TGTGCCAGCAGCACAACCTTTAGCGGGAGGTCCGCAGATGAGCAGTTCTTC.

This clonotype was seen at least ten times. The chain joins TRBV20-1 to TRBJ1-3; D may be TRBD1 (6 bases). The CDR3 has 19 residues. The germline V gene encodes CDR1 DFQATT and CDR2 SNEGSKA (reference sequence). V was cut by 3 bases and J by 8 bases, with 32 bases left in between. The DNA of the CDR3 is TGCAGTGCTAGGACGATAGAGACCGGGACGCTTAAATCAGGGGACACCATATATTTT. Amino acids: CSARTIETGTLKSGDTIYF.

This sequence joins TRBV28 and TRBJ2-7; TRBD2 matches 11 bases. The CDR3 consists of 15 residues. Germline CDR1 MDHEN, CDR2 SYDVKM. After removal of 3 bases from V and 9 bases from J, the junction contained 10 bases not matched to a gene. The CDR3 here is CASSLGLAGGGGQYF. In DNA form, the CDR3 reads TGTGCCAGCAGTTTGGGCCTAGCGGGAGGCGGGGGGCAGTACTTC.

This clonotype was found many times. V is TRBV9 and J is TRBJ2-1; TRBD1 matches at 7 bases. Germline values: CDR1 SGDLS, CDR2 YYNGEE. The junction had 6 bases not matched to a gene; V was cut back by 3 bases and J by 6 bases. The CDR3 runs to 14 residues. CDR3 in amino acids: CASSGRTGSNEQFF. DNA of the CDR3: TGTGCCAGCAGCGGTAGGACAGGAAGCAATGAGCAGTTCTTC.

The sample holds many counts of this clonotype. The J gene is TRBJ2-3, the V gene TRBV6-2 or TRBV6-3; D unresolved. V was clipped by 3 bases and J by 8 bases, with 15 bases between them. Per the germline V gene, CDR1 is MNHEY and CDR2 is SVGEGT. This CDR3 region has 14 residues. The CDR3 sequence is CASSYYGPVGTQYF. The CDR3 bases are TGTGCCAGCAGTTATTACGGGCCCGTTGGTACGCAGTATTTT.

CDR3 region: CASSFPPGSYEQYF. The DNA of the CDR3 is TGTGCCAGCAGTTTCCCGCCAGGGTCCTACGAGCAGTACTTC. The V and J genes are TRBV28 and TRBJ2-7; perhaps TRBD1 as D (5 bases). The CDR3 runs to 14 residues. The germline gives CDR1 MDHEN, CDR2 SYDVKM. Trimming took 3 bases from V and 1 from J, leaving 10 bases between them.

This clonotype came up many times. The chain links TRBV7-9 to TRBJ2-5; 7 bases fit TRBD1. Per germline, CDR1 SEHNR and CDR2 FQNEAQ (reference sequence). The CDR3 is 16 residues long. With V trimmed by 6 bases and J by 5 bases, 15 bases remained unmatched. The CDR3 protein is CASRTGPTGESETQYF. The CDR3 nucleotides read TGTGCCAGCAGAACCGGACCCACAGGGGAATCTGAGACCCAGTACTTC.

In this sample, this clonotype turned up many times. The V call is TRBV7-3, the J call TRBJ2-2, with TRBD2 identical over 7 bases. This CDR3 has 14 residues. The J segment lost 1 base and the V segment lost 5 bases, leaving 1 base of the junction unmatched. CDR1 is SGHTA, CDR2 FQGTGA, per germline. CDR3 sequence: CASSASGNTGELFF. In nucleotides, the CDR3 is TGTGCCAGCAGCGCTAGCGGGAACACCGGGGAGCTGTTTTTT.

At least ten counts were recorded for this clonotype. The rearrangement uses TRBV6-1 and TRBJ1-5; D gene uncertain. The CDR3 has 13 residues. The germline V and J ends were trimmed by 6 bases and 3 bases, with 9 bases remaining between them. Germline CDR1 is MNHNS and CDR2 is SASEGT. The CDR3: CASRQNINQPQHF. DNA for the CDR3: TGTGCCAGCAGACAGAACATCAATCAGCCCCAGCATTTT.

At least ten counts were recorded for this clonotype. The rearrangement joins TRBV25-1 to TRBJ1-1; unclear D gene. Trimming removed 4 bases at V and 2 bases at J, with 17 bases between. From germline, CDR1 is MGHDK and CDR2 SYGVNS. CDR3 length equals 16 residues. CDR3 in DNA: TGTGCCAGCAGTGGGGCTTCACCCCTCTCCAACACTGAAGCTTTCTTT. This encodes CASSGASPLSNTEAFF.

The chain carries TRBV3-1 and TRBJ2-1, with 16 bases aligning to TRBD2. Per germline, CDR1 LGHDT and CDR2 YNNKEL (reference sequence). CDR3 size: 18 residues. The ends lost 4 bases at V and 4 bases at J; junction bases unmatched: 7. The chain's CDR3 is CASSPGLAGGPWYNEQFF. For the CDR3, the DNA is TGTGCCAGCAGCCCGGGACTAGCGGGAGGGCCCTGGTACAATGAGCAGTTCTTC.

In its sample, this clonotype was seen many times. The chain couples TRBV12-3 or TRBV12-4 to TRBJ2-1; D is perhaps TRBD2 (5 bases). Trimming left V 2 bases short and J 6 bases short, with 11 bases between. The CDR3 runs to 14 residues. The CDR3 protein is CASSLYGIGNEQFF. Written as DNA, the CDR3 is TGTGCCAGCAGTTTATACGGGATCGGCAATGAGCAGTTCTTC.

This clonotype was seen repeatedly, ten times or more. This chain uses TRBV25-1 with TRBJ2-2; tentatively, D is TRBD1 or TRBD2 (6 bases each). Trimming left V 3 bases short and J 3 bases short, with 8 bases between. From germline, CDR1 is MGHDK and CDR2 SYGVNS. CDR3 length equals 14 residues. This CDR3 reads CASSEEGDTGELFF. As DNA, the CDR3 is TGTGCCAGCAGTGAGGAGGGGGACACCGGGGAGCTGTTTTTT. Using reference TRBV25-1 and TRBJ2-2 for the parts outside the CDR3, the full variable domain is EADIYQTPRYLVIGTGKKITLECSQTMGHDKMYWYQQDPGMELHLIHYSYGVNSTEKGDLSSESTVSRIRTEHFPLTLESARPSHTSQYLCASSEEGDTGELFFGEGSRLTVL.